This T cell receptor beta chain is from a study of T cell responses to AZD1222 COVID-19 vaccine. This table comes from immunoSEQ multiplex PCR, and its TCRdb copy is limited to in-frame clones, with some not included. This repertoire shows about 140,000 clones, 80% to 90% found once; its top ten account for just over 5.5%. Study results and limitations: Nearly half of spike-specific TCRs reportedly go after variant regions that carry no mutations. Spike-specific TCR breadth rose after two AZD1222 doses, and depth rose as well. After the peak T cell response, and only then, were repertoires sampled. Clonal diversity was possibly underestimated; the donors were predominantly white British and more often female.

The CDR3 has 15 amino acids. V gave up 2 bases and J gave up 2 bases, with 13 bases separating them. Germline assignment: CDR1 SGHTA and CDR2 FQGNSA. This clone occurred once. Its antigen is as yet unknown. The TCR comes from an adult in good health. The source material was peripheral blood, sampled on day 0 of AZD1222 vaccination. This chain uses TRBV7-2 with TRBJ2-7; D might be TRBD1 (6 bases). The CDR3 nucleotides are TGTGCCAGCAGCTTATCCACAGGGTATACCTACGAGCAGTACTTC. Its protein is CASSLSTGYTYEQYF.